This entry features one T cell receptor (beta chain) sequence. There are 15 residues in the CDR3. V lost 2 bases and J 6 bases, leaving 16 bases between the germline ends. This entry belongs to a study of patients and donors after allogeneic stem cell transplantation. TCRdb processed the RT-PCR reads anew with MiXCR; each CDR3 protein has one entry. The sample lists 100,000 to 130,000 distinct CDR3 sequences, around 35% occurring once. The source material was blood, either unsorted or a sorted T cell fraction (not recorded which). This sequence was found in a human donor who was either an allogeneic HSCT recipient or a stem cell or donor lymphocyte infusion donor (not recorded which). It is not recorded whose cells these are; they may come from a transplant donor. V gene TRBV12-3 or TRBV12-4 combines with J gene TRBJ1-2; possibly TRBD1 for D (5 bases). CDR3 sequence: CASSLRGSGVDGYTF. The CDR3 DNA reads TGTGCCAGCAGTTTAAGGGGCTCCGGTGTGGATGGCTACACCTTC.